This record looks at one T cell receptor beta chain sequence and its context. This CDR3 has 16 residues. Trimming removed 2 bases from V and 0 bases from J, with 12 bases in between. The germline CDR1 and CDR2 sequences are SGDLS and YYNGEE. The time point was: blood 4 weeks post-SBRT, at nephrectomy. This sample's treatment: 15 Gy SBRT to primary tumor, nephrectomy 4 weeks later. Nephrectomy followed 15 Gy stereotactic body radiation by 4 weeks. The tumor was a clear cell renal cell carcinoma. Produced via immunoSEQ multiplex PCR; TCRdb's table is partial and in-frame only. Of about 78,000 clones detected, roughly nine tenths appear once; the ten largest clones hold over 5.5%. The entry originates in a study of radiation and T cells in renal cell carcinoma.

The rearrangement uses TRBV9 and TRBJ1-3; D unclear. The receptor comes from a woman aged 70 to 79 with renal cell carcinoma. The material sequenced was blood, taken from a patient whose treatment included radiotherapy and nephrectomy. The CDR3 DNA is TGTGCCAGCAGCGTCTCAACCCAGAGCTCTGGAAACACCATATATTTT. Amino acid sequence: CASSVSTQSSGNTIYF.